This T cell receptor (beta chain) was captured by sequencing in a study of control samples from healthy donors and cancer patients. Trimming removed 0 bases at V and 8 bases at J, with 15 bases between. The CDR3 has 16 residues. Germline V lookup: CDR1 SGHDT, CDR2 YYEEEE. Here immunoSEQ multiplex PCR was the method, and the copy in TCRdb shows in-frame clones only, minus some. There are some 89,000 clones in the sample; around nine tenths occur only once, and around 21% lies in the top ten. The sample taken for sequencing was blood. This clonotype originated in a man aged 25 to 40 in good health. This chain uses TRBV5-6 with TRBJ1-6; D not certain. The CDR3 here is CASSLGPGSWDSPLHF. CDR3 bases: TGTGCCAGCAGCTTGGGGCCCGGGTCCTGGGATTCACCCCTCCACTTT.